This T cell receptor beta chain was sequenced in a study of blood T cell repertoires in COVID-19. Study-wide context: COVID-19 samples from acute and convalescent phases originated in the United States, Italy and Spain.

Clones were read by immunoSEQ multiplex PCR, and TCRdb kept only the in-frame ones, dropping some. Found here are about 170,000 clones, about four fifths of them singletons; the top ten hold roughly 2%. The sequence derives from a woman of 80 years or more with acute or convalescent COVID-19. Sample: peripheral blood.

Written as DNA, the CDR3 is TGCGCCAGCAGCCGGGGGGTCGGTACAGATACGCAGTATTTT. Residues: CASSRGVGTDTQYF. The chain links TRBV4-3 to TRBJ2-3, with a tentative D call TRBD2 (6 bases). V lost 4 bases, J lost 3 bases, and 11 bases lay in between. This CDR3 is built from 14 residues. Per the germline V gene, CDR1 is LGHNA and CDR2 is YSLEER.